These 30 T cell receptor beta chains originate from one sample sequenced in a study of T cell responses to AZD1222 COVID-19 vaccine. Using immunoSEQ multiplex PCR, the repertoire was profiled, and TCRdb retains in-frame clones only, with some absent. Here the sample spans over 110,000 clones, 85% to 95% being singletons. Sequenced here: peripheral blood, sampled after recovery from COVID-19. Source of these receptors: an adult who had recovered from COVID-19.

V and J are TRBV10-3 and TRBJ1-4; D remains unclear. This CDR3 region has 13 residues. The V and J ends lost 3 bases and 3 bases respectively, with 5 bases between them. The germline gives CDR1 ENHRY, CDR2 SYGVKD. The CDR3 coding sequence is TGTGCCATCAGTGAAGGACCTAATGAAAAACTGTTTTTT. Protein product: CAISEGPNEKLFF.

In this sample, this clone turned up once. The chain recombines TRBV5-6 with TRBJ1-4, with TRBD1 matching over 7 bases. The J segment lost 3 bases and the V segment lost 3 bases, leaving 11 bases of the junction unmatched. The CDR3 has 17 residues. Germline V gene sequence: CDR1 SGHDT, CDR2 YYEEEE. The CDR3 here is CASSSRRTGVANEKLFF. In DNA, the CDR3 is TGTGCCAGCAGCTCCAGGCGAACAGGGGTGGCTAATGAAAAACTGTTTTTT.

This clone was seen just once. The V and J genes are TRBV6-6 and TRBJ1-5, with 10 bases that match TRBD1. V was pared by 2 bases and J by 7 bases, with 2 bases of the junction left unmatched. This CDR3 has 14 residues. The germline V gene encodes CDR1 MNHNY and CDR2 SVGAGI (reference sequence). CDR3 sequence reads: CASSYGTGDQPQHF. CDR3 DNA: TGTGCCAGCAGTTACGGGACAGGGGACCAGCCCCAGCATTTT.

DNA of the CDR3: TGTGCCAGCAGGGCGGGGGATTACAGCAATCAGCCCCAGCATTTT. Its protein product is CASRAGDYSNQPQHF. The chain uses TRBV6-5 and TRBJ1-5; possibly TRBD1 for D (5 bases). This CDR3 has 15 residues. Germline-derived CDR1 and CDR2 are MNHEY and SVGAGI. V lost 6 bases and J 1 base, leaving 13 bases between the germline ends.

This chain uses TRBV5-1 with TRBJ2-7; D tentatively fits TRBD1 or TRBD2 (6 bases each). The CDR3 spans 15 residues. CDR1 and CDR2 from the germline V gene are SGHRS and YFSETQ. The germline V and J ends were trimmed by 0 bases and 5 bases, with 15 bases remaining between them. The CDR3, as DNA: TGCGCCAGCAGCTTGGTAGCCGGGGGCGAAGACGAGCAGTACTTC. Translated: CASSLVAGGEDEQYF.

The V and J genes are TRBV19 and TRBJ1-2; D may be TRBD1 (5 bases). The CDR3 extends over 12 amino acids. Trimming cost V 4 bases and J 6 bases, with 9 bases left between them. Germline V gene lookup returns CDR1 LNHDA and CDR2 SQIVND (reference sequence). CDR3 residues: CASSTGLNGYTF. CDR3 coding DNA: TGTGCCAGTAGTACAGGGCTTAATGGCTACACCTTC.

V is TRBV5-1 and J is TRBJ1-3; D gene ambiguous. The CDR3 totals 14 residues. Germline lookup yields CDR1 SGHRS and CDR2 YFSETQ. Trimming took off 3 bases at V and 3 bases at J, with 10 bases between the two ends. The CDR3: CASSSAAGGNTIYF. For the CDR3, the DNA is TGCGCCAGCAGCTCTGCCGCTGGTGGAAACACCATATATTTT.

A remark on this clone: Other DNA variants within this sample encode the same CDR3. The chain carries TRBV5-1 and TRBJ2-5; D unclear. Trimming left V 0 bases short and J 5 bases short, with 5 bases between. The germline V gene encodes CDR1 SGHRS and CDR2 YFSETQ. This CDR3 comprises 12 residues. CDR3 amino acids: CASSLVGETQYF. The CDR3 DNA sequence: TGCGCCAGCAGCTTGGTCGGGGAGACCCAGTACTTC.

V usage is TRBV7-9 and J usage is TRBJ1-2, with D maybe TRBD1 (6 bases). This CDR3 is built from 14 residues. Germline loops: CDR1 SEHNR, CDR2 FQNEAQ (reference sequence). V was cut by 1 base and J by 4 bases, with 10 bases left in between. CDR3 region: CASSLGGRPYGYTF. The CDR3 DNA is TGTGCCAGCAGCTTAGGGGGGCGGCCCTATGGCTACACCTTC.

The chain combines TRBV6-5 with TRBJ1-5; unclear D gene. CDR1 and CDR2 (germline): MNHEY, SVGAGI. V was trimmed by 7 bases and J by 13 bases, leaving 26 bases between them. This CDR3 contains 15 residues. In nucleotides, the CDR3 is TGTGCCAGCAAACAGTACGCAGGCCTAATCAGCGGGCAGCATTTT. It translates to CASKQYAGLISGQHF.

The gene calls are TRBV3-1 (or the pseudogene TRBV3-2) and TRBJ1-5; the D is unclear. V gave up 2 bases and J gave up 5 bases, with 10 bases separating them. This CDR3 has 14 amino acids. CDR1 and CDR2 from the germline V gene are LGHDT and YNNKEL (reference sequence). The CDR3 reads CASSQRAEYQPQHF. The CDR3 region has the DNA TGTGCCAGCAGCCAACGGGCAGAGTATCAGCCCCAGCATTTT.

On this clone itself: The sample carries other DNA sequences with the same CDR3. J is TRBJ2-1 and V is TRBV4-1, with unresolved D. Trimming took 0 bases from V and 7 from J, leaving 4 bases between them. CDR3 length: 12 residues. Germline V CDR1 and CDR2: MGHRA, YSYEKL. Written as DNA, the CDR3 is TGCGCCAGCAGCCAAGATTTAAATGAGCAGTTCTTC. Translating gives CASSQDLNEQFF.

The genes are TRBV3-1 (or the pseudogene TRBV3-2) and TRBJ2-7; D call uncertain. The CDR3 spans 14 residues. Deletions cut 1 base from V and 6 bases from J, with 13 bases between. Germline loops: CDR1 LGHDT, CDR2 YNNKEL (reference sequence). This CDR3 is CASSQAPRRSEQYF. The CDR3 DNA sequence: TGTGCCAGCAGCCAAGCCCCCCGGCGAAGCGAGCAGTACTTC.

The CDR3 bases are TGTGCCTGGAGTGTAGGGGGTGATCAGCCCCAGCATTTT. Protein product: CAWSVGGDQPQHF. This chain links TRBV30 with TRBJ1-5; possibly TRBD1 for D (6 bases). With 0 bases removed from V and 5 bases from J, the gap between germline ends came to 8 bases. This CDR3 is 13 amino acids long. The germline V gene encodes CDR1 GTSNPN and CDR2 SVGIG (reference sequence).

The V gene is TRBV21-1, the J gene TRBJ2-7; the DNA was not compared with TRBD1, the D call given in the table. TRBV21-1 is shown as a pseudogene. The CDR3 extends over 15 amino acids. The CDR3 protein is CASSKEGDRAYEQYF. The CDR3 region has the DNA TGTGCCAGCAGCAAAGAGGGGGACAGGGCATACGAGCAGTACTTC.

The chain is built from TRBV7-3 and TRBJ2-1; perhaps TRBD1 as D (8 bases). The CDR3 loop spans 13 amino acids. CDR1 is SGHTA and CDR2 is FQGTGA in the germline V gene. V was trimmed by 4 bases and J by 10 bases, leaving 14 bases between them. The CDR3 DNA sequence: TGTGCCAGCAGCTCAGACAGGGGAGGGGAGCAGTTCTTC. Translated: CASSSDRGGEQFF.

This chain links TRBV5-6 with TRBJ1-2; 9 bases fit TRBD1. Unmatched junction bases numbered 6, after V lost 5 bases and J lost 4 bases. The germline gives CDR1 SGHDT, CDR2 YYEEEE. The CDR3 is made up of 14 amino acids. CDR3 bases: TGTGCCAGCAGATCTACAGGGGGCACCTATGGCTACACCTTC. This encodes CASRSTGGTYGYTF.

The genes are TRBV10-2 and TRBJ2-5, with unresolved D. Germline V gives CDR1 WSHSY, CDR2 SAAADI. The V and J ends lost 5 bases and 1 base respectively, with 5 bases between them. CDR3 length: 12 amino acids. The CDR3 region is CASSRFQETQYF. The DNA of the CDR3 is TGCGCCAGCAGTCGATTCCAAGAGACCCAGTACTTC.

The rearrangement joins TRBV12-3 or TRBV12-4 to TRBJ1-1; D gene uncertain. This CDR3 contains 11 residues. V dropped 6 bases and J dropped 1 base, with 3 bases sitting between them. The CDR3 region has the DNA TGTGCCAGCAGGAGGAACACTGAAGCTTTCTTT. Translated, it gives CASRRNTEAFF.

The chain combines TRBV10-3 with TRBJ2-7, with a weak D call TRBD1 (6 bases). V gave up 2 bases and J gave up 4 bases, with 18 bases separating them. The V gene's germline CDR1 is ENHRY and CDR2 SYGVKD. The CDR3 runs to 16 residues. The CDR3: CAISEGSRKGEYEQYF. The CDR3, as DNA: TGTGCCATCAGTGAGGGATCTAGGAAGGGGGAATACGAGCAGTACTTC.

The CDR3 DNA sequence: TGTGCCAGCAGCGTAGGATCGAAAGGAGGTGGGGCCACTGAAGCTTTCTTT. Protein sequence: CASSVGSKGGGATEAFF. The chain recombines TRBV9 with TRBJ1-1; D possibly corresponds to TRBD1 (5 bases). The CDR3 has 17 residues. From germline, CDR1 is SGDLS and CDR2 YYNGEE. The V end lost 0 bases, the J end lost 4 bases, and 19 bases lay between the germline ends.

V and J are TRBV7-9 and TRBJ2-5; 9 bases line up with TRBD2. The V gene's germline CDR1 is SEHNR and CDR2 FQNEAQ (reference sequence). Losses at the gene ends were 1 base for V and 5 bases for J; bases not matched to a gene: 11. This CDR3 contains 17 residues. As DNA, the CDR3 is TGTGCCAGCAGCTTAGTGTTCCGCGGGAGGGCCAATGAGACCCAGTACTTC. Its protein product is CASSLVFRGRANETQYF. Full variable domain (remainder filled in from reference TRBV7-9 and TRBJ2-5): DTGVSQNPRHKITKRGQNVTFRCDPISEHNRLYWYRQTLGQGPEFLTYFQNEAQLEKSRLLSDRFSAERPKGSFSTLEIQRTEQGDSAMYLCASSLVFRGRANETQYFGPGTRLLVL.

This clone has only one observation. The chain couples TRBV7-9 to TRBJ1-6; no clear D gene. The CDR3 is made up of 14 amino acids. Germline V gene data show CDR1 as SEHNR and CDR2 as FQNEAQ (reference sequence). V dropped 1 base and J dropped 7 bases, with 8 bases sitting between them. The CDR3 DNA reads TGTGCCAGCAGCTTAGACAGCAACAATTCACCCCTCCACTTT. Translating it yields CASSLDSNNSPLHF.

This rearrangement joins TRBV11-2 to TRBJ2-3, with TRBD2 matching 10 bases. CDR1 SGHAT and CDR2 FQNNGV come from the germline V gene. J lost 1 base, V lost 5 bases, and 12 bases had no gene match. CDR3 length equals 18 residues. CDR3 sequence reads: CASSARSSGSRGTDTQYF. DNA for the CDR3: TGTGCCAGCAGCGCACGTTCTAGCGGGAGCCGGGGCACAGATACGCAGTATTTT.

The genes are TRBV27 and TRBJ1-5, with 7 bases lining up with TRBD1. Germline V gene data show CDR1 as MNHEY and CDR2 as SMNVEV (reference sequence). The CDR3 loop spans 14 amino acids. Losses at the gene ends were 7 bases for V and 4 bases for J; bases not matched to a gene: 7. The CDR3 reads CASNSRGPNQPQHF. The CDR3 DNA reads TGTGCCAGCAACTCAAGGGGGCCAAATCAGCCCCAGCATTTT.

CDR3 coding DNA: TGCAGTGCTGAGACAGATACGCAGTATTTT. Translated: CSAETDTQYF. V gene TRBV20-1 combines with J gene TRBJ2-3, with unresolved D. Trimming took 5 bases from V and 3 from J, leaving 3 bases between them. The germline V gene encodes CDR1 DFQATT and CDR2 SNEGSKA (reference sequence). The CDR3 has 10 residues.

This chain links TRBV27 with TRBJ1-3, with D uncertain. Germline CDR1 reads MNHEY; CDR2 reads SMNVEV (reference sequence). V lost 8 bases, J lost 1 base, and 15 bases lay in between. The CDR3 runs 15 residues. CDR3 loop: CASGWGGQSGNTIYF. The CDR3 bases are TGTGCCAGCGGGTGGGGAGGGCAGTCTGGAAACACCATATATTTT.

This clone was seen once. The chain joins TRBV28 to TRBJ2-7; TRBD1 matches 7 bases. This CDR3 contains 14 residues. V shed 5 bases, J shed 1 base, and the junction held 5 bases outside the gene matches. In germline, CDR1 is MDHEN, CDR2 SYDVKM. DNA of the CDR3: TGTGCCAGCAGTCCGGTGGGACAGTCCTACGAGCAGTACTTC. It encodes CASSPVGQSYEQYF. Filled out from reference TRBV28 and TRBJ2-7, the complete variable domain reads DVKVTQSSRYLVKRTGEKVFLECVQDMDHENMFWYRQDPGLGLRLIYFSYDVKMKEKGDIPEGYSVSREKKERFSLILESASTNQTSMYLCASSPVGQSYEQYFGPGTRLTVT.

V and J are TRBV9 and TRBJ2-1; TRBD2 aligns across 13 bases. Germline CDR1 reads SGDLS; CDR2 reads YYNGEE. CDR3 size: 19 residues. Germline trimming cut 2 bases from V and 7 bases from J; bases unmatched to any gene: 15. The CDR3 protein is CASSVDARTSGRAANEQFF. Written as DNA, the CDR3 is TGTGCCAGCAGCGTGGACGCTCGTACTAGCGGGAGGGCCGCAAATGAGCAGTTCTTC.

This chain connects TRBV6-5 to TRBJ2-1; unclear D gene. This CDR3 contains 15 residues. The germline V gene encodes CDR1 MNHEY and CDR2 SVGAGI. Trimming stripped 2 bases from V and 0 bases from J, with 8 bases between. This chain's CDR3 is CASSYDPSSYNEQFF. The CDR3 bases are TGTGCCAGCAGTTACGACCCGAGCTCCTACAATGAGCAGTTCTTC.